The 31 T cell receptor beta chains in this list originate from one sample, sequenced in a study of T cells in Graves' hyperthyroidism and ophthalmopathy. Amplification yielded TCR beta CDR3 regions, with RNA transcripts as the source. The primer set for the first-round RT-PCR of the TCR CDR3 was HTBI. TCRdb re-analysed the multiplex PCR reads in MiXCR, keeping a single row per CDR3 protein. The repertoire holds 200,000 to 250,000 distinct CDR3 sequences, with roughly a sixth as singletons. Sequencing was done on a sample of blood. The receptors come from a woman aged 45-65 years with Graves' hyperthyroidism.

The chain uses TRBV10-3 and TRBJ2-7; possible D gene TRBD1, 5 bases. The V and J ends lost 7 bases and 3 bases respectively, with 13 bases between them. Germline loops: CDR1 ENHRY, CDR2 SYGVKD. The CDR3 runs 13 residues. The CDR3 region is CAIKSDSFYEQYF. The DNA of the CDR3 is TGTGCCATCAAATCAGACAGCTTCTACGAGCAGTACTTC.

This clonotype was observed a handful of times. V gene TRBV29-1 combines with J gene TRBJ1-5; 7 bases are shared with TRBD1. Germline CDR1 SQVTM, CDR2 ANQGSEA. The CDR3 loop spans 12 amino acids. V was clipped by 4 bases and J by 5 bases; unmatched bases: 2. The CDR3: CSVGQGDQPQHF. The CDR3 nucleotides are TGCAGCGTTGGACAGGGCGATCAGCCCCAGCATTTT. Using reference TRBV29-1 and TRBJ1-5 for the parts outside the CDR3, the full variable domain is SAVISQKPSRDICQRGTSLTIQCQVDSQVTMMFWYRQQPGQSLTLIATANQGSEATYESGFVIDKFPISRPNLTFSTLTVSNMSPEDSSIYLCSVGQGDQPQHFGDGTRLSIL.

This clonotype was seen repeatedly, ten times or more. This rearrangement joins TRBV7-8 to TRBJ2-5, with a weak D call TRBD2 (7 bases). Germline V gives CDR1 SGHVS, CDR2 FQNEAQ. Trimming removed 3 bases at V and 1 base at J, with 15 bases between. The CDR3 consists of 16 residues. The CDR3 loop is CASSFLGGAFQETQYF. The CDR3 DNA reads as TGTGCCAGCAGCTTTCTAGGGGGGGCCTTCCAAGAGACCCAGTACTTC.

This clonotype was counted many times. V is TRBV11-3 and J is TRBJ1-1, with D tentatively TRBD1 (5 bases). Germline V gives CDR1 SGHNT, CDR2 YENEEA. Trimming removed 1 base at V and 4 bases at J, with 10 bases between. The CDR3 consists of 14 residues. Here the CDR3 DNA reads TGTGCCAGCAGCTTAGTAAGGGGAAGCACTGAAGCTTTCTTT. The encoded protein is CASSLVRGSTEAFF.

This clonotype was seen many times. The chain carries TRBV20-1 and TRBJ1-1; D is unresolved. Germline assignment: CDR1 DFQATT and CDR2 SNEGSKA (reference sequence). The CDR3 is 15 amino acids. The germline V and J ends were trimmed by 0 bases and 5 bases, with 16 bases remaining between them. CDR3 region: CSARDPAALGTEAFF. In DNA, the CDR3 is TGCAGTGCTAGAGATCCCGCGGCGTTAGGGACTGAAGCTTTCTTT.

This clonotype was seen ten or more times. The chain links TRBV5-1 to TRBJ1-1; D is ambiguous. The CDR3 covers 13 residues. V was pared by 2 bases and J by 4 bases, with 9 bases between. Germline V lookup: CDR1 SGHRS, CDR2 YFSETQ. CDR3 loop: CASSLSVGTEAFF. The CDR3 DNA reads TGCGCCAGCAGCTTATCTGTTGGCACTGAAGCTTTCTTT. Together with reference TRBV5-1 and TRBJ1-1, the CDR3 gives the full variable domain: KAGVTQTPRYLIKTRGQQVTLSCSPISGHRSVSWYQQTPGQGLQFLFEYFSETQRNKGNFPGRFSGRQFSNSRSEMNVSTLELGDSALYLCASSLSVGTEAFFGQGTRLTVV.

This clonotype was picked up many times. The CDR3: CASSPPFQAVKNIQYF. In DNA form, the CDR3 reads TGTGCCAGCTCACCACCATTCCAGGCAGTCAAAAACATTCAGTACTTC. This rearrangement joins TRBV18 to TRBJ2-4; no firm D call. Trimming removed 0 bases at V and 3 bases at J, with 12 bases between. The CDR3 covers 16 residues. Germline V gene lookup returns CDR1 KGHSH and CDR2 LQKENI.

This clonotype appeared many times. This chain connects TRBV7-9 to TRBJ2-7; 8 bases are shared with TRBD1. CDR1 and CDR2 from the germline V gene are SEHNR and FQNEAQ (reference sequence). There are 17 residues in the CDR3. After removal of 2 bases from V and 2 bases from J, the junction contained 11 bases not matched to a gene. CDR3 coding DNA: TGTGCCAGCAGCTTACGGCCGGGACAGGCGACTACCTACGAGCAGTACTTC. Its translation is CASSLRPGQATTYEQYF.

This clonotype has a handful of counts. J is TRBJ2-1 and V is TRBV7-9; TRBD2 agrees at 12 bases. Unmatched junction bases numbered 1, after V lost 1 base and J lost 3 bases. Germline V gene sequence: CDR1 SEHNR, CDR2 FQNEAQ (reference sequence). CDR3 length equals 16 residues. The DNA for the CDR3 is TGTGCCAGCAGCTTAGGGACTAGCGGGAACTACAATGAGCAGTTCTTC. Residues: CASSLGTSGNYNEQFF.

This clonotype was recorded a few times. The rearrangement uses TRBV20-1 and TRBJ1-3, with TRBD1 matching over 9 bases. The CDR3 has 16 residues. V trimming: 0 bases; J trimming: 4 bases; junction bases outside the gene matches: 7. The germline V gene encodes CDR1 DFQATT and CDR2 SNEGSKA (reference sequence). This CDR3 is CSARDAGTGKGNTIYF. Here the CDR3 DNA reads TGCAGTGCTAGAGATGCCGGGACAGGGAAGGGAAACACCATATATTTT.

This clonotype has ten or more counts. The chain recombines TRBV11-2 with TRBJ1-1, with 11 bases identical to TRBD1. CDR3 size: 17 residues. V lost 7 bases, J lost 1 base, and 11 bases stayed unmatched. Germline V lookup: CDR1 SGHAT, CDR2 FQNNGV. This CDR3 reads CASIPHGGTGGNTEAFF. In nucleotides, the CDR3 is TGTGCCAGCATTCCCCATGGGGGGACAGGGGGGAACACTGAAGCTTTCTTT. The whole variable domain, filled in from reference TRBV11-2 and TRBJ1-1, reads EAGVAQSPRYKIIEKRQSVAFWCNPISGHATLYWYQQILGQGPKLLIQFQNNGVVDDSQLPKDRFSAERLKGVDSTLKIQPAKLEDSAVYLCASIPHGGTGGNTEAFFGQGTRLTVV.

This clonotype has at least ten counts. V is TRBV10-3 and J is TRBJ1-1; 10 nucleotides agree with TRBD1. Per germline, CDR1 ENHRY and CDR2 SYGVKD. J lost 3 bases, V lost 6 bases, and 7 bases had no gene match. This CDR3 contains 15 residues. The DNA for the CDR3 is TGTGCCATCAGCTCAAGACAGGGGGCTCACACTGAAGCTTTCTTT. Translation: CAISSRQGAHTEAFF.

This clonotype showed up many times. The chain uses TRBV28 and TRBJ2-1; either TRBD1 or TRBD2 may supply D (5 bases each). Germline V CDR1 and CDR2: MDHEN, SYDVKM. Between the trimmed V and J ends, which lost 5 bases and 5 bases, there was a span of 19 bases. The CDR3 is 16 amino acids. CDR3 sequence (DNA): TGTGCCAGCAGTGGGCGACAGATTAGGGAGAACAATGAGCAGTTCTTC. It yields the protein CASSGRQIRENNEQFF.

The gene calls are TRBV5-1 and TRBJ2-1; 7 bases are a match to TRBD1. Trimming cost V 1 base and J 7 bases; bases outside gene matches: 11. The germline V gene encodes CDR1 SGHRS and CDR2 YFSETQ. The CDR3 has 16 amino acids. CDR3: CASSLLQGVSNNEQFF. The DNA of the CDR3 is TGCGCCAGCAGCTTGCTTCAGGGGGTGTCTAATAATGAGCAGTTCTTC.

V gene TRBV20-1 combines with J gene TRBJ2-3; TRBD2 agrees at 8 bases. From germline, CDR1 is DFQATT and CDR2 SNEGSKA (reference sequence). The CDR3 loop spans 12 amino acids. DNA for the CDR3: TGCAGCAGAGCGGGAGCCACAGATACGCAGTATTTT. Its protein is CSRAGATDTQYF.

The DNA of the CDR3 is TGTGCCAGCAGTGATTTTGGCCAGGGGAACACTGAAGCTTTCTTT. Translating it yields CASSDFGQGNTEAFF. V is TRBV2 and J is TRBJ1-1; D might be TRBD1 (5 bases). CDR3 length equals 15 residues. Germline V gives CDR1 SNHLY, CDR2 FYNNEI. V dropped 3 bases and J dropped 1 base, with 12 bases sitting between them.

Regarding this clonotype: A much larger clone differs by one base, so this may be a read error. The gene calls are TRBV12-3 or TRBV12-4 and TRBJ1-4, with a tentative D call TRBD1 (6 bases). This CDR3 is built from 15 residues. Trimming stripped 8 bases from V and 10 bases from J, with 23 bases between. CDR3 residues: CASGRRRGYSGKLFF. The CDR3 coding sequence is TGTGCCAGCGGACGACGAAGGGGGTACTCTGGAAAACTGTTTTTT.

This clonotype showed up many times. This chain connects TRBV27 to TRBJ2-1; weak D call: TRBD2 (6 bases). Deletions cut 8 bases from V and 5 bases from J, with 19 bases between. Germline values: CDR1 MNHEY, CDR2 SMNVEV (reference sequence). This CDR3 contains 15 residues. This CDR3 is CASRPSGTSHNEQFF. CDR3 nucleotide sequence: TGTGCCAGCCGACCCTCTGGGACTTCCCACAATGAGCAGTTCTTC.

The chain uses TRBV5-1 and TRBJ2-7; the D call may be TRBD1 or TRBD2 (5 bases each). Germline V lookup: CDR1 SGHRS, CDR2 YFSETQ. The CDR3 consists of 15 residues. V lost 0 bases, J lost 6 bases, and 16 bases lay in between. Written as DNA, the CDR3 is TGCGCCAGCAGCTTGGGTCCGGGACGGAGCTCCGAGCAGTACTTC. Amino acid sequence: CASSLGPGRSSEQYF.

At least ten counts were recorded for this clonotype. CDR3 residues: CSAQDRGQEQYF. The CDR3 region has the DNA TGCAGTGCCCAGGACAGGGGGCAAGAGCAGTACTTC. This chain links TRBV20-1 with TRBJ2-7; 11 positions agree with TRBD1. CDR1 is DFQATT, CDR2 SNEGSKA, per germline (reference sequence). Trimming took 6 bases from V and 7 from J; bases not matched to a gene: 5. The CDR3 is made up of 12 amino acids.

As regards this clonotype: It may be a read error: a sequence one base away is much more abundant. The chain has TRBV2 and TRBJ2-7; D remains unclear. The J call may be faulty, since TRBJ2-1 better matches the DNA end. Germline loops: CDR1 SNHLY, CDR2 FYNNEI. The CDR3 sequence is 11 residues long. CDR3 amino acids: CASSAKYEQFF. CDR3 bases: TGTGCCAGCAGTGCCAAATACGAGCAGTTCTTC.

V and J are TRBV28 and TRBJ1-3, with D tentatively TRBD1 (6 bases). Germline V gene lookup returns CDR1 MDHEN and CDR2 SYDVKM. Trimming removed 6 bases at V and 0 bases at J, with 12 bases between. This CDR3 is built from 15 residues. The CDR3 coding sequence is TGTGCCAGCAGAAAGGGGGGCAACTCTGGAAACACCATATATTTT. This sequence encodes CASRKGGNSGNTIYF.

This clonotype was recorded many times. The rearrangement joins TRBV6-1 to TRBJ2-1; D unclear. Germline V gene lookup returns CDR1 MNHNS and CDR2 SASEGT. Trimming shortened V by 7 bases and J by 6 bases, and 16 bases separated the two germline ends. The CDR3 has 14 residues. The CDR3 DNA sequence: TGTGCCAGCACTTCCGCCCCCCTTAGCAATGAGCAGTTCTTC. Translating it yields CASTSAPLSNEQFF.

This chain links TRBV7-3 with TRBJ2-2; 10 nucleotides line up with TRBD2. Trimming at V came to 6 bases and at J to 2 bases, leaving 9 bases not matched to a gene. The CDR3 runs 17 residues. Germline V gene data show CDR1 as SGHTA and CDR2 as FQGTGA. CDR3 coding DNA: TGTGCCAGCAGAGAAGGACTAGCGGAATTTAACACCGGGGAGCTGTTTTTT. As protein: CASREGLAEFNTGELFF.

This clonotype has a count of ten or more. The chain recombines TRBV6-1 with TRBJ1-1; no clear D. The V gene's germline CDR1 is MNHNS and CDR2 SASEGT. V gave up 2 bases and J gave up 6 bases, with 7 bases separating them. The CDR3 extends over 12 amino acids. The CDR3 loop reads CASSEFGAEAFF. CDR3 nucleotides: TGTGCCAGCAGTGAATTCGGGGCTGAAGCTTTCTTT.

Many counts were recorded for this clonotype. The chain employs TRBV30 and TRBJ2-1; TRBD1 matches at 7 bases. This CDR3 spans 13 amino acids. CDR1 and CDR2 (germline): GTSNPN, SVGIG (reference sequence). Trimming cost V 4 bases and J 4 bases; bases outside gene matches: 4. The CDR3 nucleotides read TGTGCCTGGAATGAGGGGGCATACAATGAGCAGTTCTTC. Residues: CAWNEGAYNEQFF.

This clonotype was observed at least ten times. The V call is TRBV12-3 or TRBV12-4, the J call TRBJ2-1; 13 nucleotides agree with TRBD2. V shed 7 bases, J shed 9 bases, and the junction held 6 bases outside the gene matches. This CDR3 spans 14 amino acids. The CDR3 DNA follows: TGTGCCAGCACCACTAGCGGGAGGGCCAGTGAGCAGTTCTTC. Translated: CASTTSGRASEQFF.

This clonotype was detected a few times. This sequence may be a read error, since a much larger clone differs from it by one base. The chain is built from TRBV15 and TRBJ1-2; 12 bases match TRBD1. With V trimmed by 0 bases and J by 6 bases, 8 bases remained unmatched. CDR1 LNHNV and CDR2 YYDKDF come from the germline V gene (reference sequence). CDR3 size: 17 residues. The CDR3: CATSREPGTGGFHGYTF. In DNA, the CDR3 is TGTGCCACCAGCAGAGAACCAGGGACAGGGGGCTTCCATGGCTACACCTTC.

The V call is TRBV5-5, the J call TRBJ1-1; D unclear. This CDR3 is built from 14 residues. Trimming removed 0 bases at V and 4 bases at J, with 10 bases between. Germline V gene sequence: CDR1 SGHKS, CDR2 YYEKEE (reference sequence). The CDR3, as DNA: TGTGCCAGCAGCTTGGTGGGCATGGGCACTGAAGCTTTCTTT. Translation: CASSLVGMGTEAFF.

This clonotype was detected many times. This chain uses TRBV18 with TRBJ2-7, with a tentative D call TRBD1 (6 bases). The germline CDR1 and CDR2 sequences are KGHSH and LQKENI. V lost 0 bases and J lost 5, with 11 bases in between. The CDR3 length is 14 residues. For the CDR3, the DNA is TGTGCCAGCTCACCACCTTGGGGGCTGAACGAGCAGTACTTC. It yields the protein CASSPPWGLNEQYF. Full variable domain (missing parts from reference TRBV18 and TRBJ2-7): NAGVMQNPRHLVRRRGQEARLRCSPMKGHSHVYWYRQLPEEGLKFMVYLQKENIIDESGMPKERFSAEFPKEGPSILRIQQVVRGDSAAYFCASSPPWGLNEQYFGPGTRLTVT.

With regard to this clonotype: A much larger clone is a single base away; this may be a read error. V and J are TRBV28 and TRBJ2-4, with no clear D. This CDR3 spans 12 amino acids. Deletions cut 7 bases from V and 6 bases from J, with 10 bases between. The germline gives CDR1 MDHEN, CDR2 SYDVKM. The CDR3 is CASTSVGNIQYF. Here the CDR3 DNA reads TGTGCCAGCACATCGGTGGGAAACATTCAGTACTTC.